Following are 7 T cell receptor beta chains from one sample sequenced in a study of beta chain features in type 1 diabetes. All of the isolated RNA was reverse transcribed, so expressed TCRB transcripts were sequenced. Measured with immunoSEQ multiplex PCR; TCRdb has only the in-frame clones, and not every one. The sample has more than 85,000 clones; roughly 43% are singletons. Sequencing was done on a sample of stem cell memory CD4+ T cells from blood. The source is a woman between 18 and 30 years old in good health.

The gene calls are TRBV7-2 and TRBJ1-1; 7 bases map to TRBD1. The germline gives CDR1 SGHTA, CDR2 FQGNSA. This CDR3 region has 14 residues. V trimming: 4 bases; J trimming: 5 bases; junction bases outside the gene matches: 7. CDR3 sequence: CASSSQTGWTEAFF. DNA of the CDR3: TGTGCCAGCAGCTCTCAGACAGGGTGGACTGAAGCTTTCTTT.

A few counts support this clone. V is TRBV6-5 and J is TRBJ2-7; D is unresolved. Germline lookup yields CDR1 MNHEY and CDR2 SVGAGI. V was clipped by 5 bases and J by 0 bases, with 8 bases between them. The CDR3 consists of 13 residues. The CDR3 sequence is CASSRSGSYEQYF. In DNA form, the CDR3 reads TGTGCCAGCAGTCGATCAGGCTCCTACGAGCAGTACTTC.

The genes are TRBV4-2 and TRBJ2-2, with 12 bases matching TRBD2. Unmatched junction bases numbered 17, after V lost 0 bases and J lost 6 bases. The CDR3 has 21 amino acids. Germline assignment: CDR1 LGHNA and CDR2 YNFKEQ. The CDR3 loop reads CASSQDHRAPLAGGGAGELFF. The CDR3 DNA reads as TGTGCCAGCAGCCAAGATCATCGAGCCCCACTAGCGGGAGGAGGCGCCGGGGAGCTGTTTTTT.

The chain joins TRBV14 to TRBJ2-1; unclear D gene. Between the trimmed V and J ends, which lost 2 bases and 1 base, there was a span of 9 bases. The CDR3 contains 15 residues. Germline values: CDR1 SGHDN, CDR2 FVKESK. Here the CDR3 reads CASSQRSRSYNEQFF. The CDR3 DNA follows: TGTGCCAGCAGCCAACGGAGTAGGTCCTACAATGAGCAGTTCTTC.

This chain links TRBV28 with TRBJ1-3; unclear D gene. V was pared by 3 bases and J by 6 bases, with 9 bases between. In germline, CDR1 is MDHEN, CDR2 SYDVKM. The CDR3 has 13 amino acids. CDR3 sequence: CASSFWAQNTIYF. The CDR3 coding sequence is TGTGCCAGCAGTTTTTGGGCGCAAAACACCATATATTTT.

This clone was counted only a few times. The J gene is TRBJ2-7, the V gene TRBV5-1; TRBD2 agrees at 8 bases. CDR1 and CDR2 from the germline V gene are SGHRS and YFSETQ. V shed 7 bases, J shed 0 bases, and the junction held 6 bases outside the gene matches. The CDR3 has 14 residues. The CDR3 DNA reads as TGCGCCAGCCGCCGGCGGGAGGCCTCCTACGAGCAGTACTTC. Its translation is CASRRREASYEQYF.

V and J are TRBV6-5 and TRBJ2-1, with 14 bases that match TRBD2. The CDR3 spans 15 residues. Germline V gives CDR1 MNHEY, CDR2 SVGAGI. Unmatched junction bases numbered 6, after V lost 4 bases and J lost 10 bases. CDR3 coding DNA: TGTGCCAGCAGTTTCGGGACTAGCGGGAGTAGGGAGCAGTTCTTC. It specifies CASSFGTSGSREQFF.